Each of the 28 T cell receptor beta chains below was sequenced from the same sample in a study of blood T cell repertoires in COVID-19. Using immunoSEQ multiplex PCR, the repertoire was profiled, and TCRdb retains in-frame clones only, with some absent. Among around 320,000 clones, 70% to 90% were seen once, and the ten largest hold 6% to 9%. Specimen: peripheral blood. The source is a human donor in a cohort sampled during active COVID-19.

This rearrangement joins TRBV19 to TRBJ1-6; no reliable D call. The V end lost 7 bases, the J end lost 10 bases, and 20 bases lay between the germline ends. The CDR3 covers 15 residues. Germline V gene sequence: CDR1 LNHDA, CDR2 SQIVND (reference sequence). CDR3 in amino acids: CASTDGETLGSPLHF. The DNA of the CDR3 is TGTGCCAGTACCGATGGCGAGACATTAGGCTCACCCCTCCACTTT.

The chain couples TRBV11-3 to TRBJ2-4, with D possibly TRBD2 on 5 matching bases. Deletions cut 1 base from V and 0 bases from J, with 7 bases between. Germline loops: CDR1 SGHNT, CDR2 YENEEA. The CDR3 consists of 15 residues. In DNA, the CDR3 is TGTGCCAGCAGCTTAGGCGGGCTAGCCAAAAACATTCAGTACTTC. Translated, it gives CASSLGGLAKNIQYF.

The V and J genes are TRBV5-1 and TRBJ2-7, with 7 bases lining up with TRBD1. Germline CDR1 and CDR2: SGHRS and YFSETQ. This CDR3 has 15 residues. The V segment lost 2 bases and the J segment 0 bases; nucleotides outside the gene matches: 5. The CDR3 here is CASSFRQGSSYEQYF. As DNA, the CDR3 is TGCGCCAGCAGCTTCCGACAGGGTAGCTCCTACGAGCAGTACTTC.

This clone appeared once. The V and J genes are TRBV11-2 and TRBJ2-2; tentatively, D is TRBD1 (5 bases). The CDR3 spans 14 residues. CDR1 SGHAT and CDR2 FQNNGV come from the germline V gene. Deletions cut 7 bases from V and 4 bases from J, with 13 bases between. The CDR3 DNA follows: TGTGCCAGCAACCCTGACAGACTCACCGGGGAGCTGTTTTTT. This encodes CASNPDRLTGELFF.

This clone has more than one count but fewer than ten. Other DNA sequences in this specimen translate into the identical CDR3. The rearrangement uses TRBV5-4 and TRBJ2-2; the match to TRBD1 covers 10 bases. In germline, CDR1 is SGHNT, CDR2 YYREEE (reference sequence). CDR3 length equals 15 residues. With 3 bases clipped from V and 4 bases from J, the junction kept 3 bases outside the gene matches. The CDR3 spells CASSSGQGITGELFF. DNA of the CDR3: TGTGCCAGCAGCTCGGGACAGGGGATCACCGGGGAGCTGTTTTTT.

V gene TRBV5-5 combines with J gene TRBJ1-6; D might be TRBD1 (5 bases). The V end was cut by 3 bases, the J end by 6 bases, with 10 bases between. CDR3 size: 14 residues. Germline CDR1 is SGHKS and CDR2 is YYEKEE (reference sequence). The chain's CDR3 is CASSWTSFNSPLHF. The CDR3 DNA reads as TGTGCCAGCAGCTGGACATCTTTTAATTCACCCCTCCACTTT. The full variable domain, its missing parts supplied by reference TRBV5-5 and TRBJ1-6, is DAGVTQSPTHLIKTRGQQVTLRCSPISGHKSVSWYQQVLGQGPQFIFQYYEKEERGRGNFPDRFSARQFPNYSSELNVNALLLGDSALYLCASSWTSFNSPLHFGNGTRLTVT.

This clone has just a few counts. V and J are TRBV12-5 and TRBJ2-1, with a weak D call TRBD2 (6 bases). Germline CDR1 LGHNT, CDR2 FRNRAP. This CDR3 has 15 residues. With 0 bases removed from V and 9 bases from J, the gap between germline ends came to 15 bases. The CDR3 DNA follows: TGTGCTAGTGGTTTGGTAACGCAGGGAGGTAGTGAGCAGTTCTTC. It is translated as CASGLVTQGGSEQFF.

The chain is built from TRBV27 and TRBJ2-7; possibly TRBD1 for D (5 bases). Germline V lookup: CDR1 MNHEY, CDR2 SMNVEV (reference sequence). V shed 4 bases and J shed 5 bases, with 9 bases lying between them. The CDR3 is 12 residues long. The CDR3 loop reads CASSYQGDEQYF. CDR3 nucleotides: TGTGCCAGCAGTTACCAGGGTGACGAGCAGTACTTC.

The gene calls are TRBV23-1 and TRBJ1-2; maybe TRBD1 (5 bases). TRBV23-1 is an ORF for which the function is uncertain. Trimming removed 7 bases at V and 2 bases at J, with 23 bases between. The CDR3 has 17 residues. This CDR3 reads CASNNVERQLGNYGYTF. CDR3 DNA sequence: TGCGCCAGCAATAATGTAGAGCGACAGCTCGGCAACTATGGCTACACCTTC.

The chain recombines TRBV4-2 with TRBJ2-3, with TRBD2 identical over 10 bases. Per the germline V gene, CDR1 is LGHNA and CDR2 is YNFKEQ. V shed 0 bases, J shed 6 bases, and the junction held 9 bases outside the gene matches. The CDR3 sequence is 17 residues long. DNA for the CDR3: TGTGCCAGCAGCCAAGAATCTCAGCGGGGGGGCGGGGATACGCAGTATTTT. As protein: CASSQESQRGGGDTQYF.

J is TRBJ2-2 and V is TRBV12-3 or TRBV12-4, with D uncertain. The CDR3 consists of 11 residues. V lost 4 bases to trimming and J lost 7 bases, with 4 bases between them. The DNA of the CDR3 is TGTGCCAGCAGTTATTACGGGGAGCTGTTTTTT. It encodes CASSYYGELFF.

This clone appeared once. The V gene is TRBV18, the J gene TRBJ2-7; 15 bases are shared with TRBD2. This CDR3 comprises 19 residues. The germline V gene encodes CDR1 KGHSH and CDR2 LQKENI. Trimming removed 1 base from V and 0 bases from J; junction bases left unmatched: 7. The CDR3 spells CASSPLWTSGGESSYEQYF. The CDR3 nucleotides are TGTGCCAGCTCACCACTCTGGACTAGCGGGGGGGAGAGCTCCTACGAGCAGTACTTC.

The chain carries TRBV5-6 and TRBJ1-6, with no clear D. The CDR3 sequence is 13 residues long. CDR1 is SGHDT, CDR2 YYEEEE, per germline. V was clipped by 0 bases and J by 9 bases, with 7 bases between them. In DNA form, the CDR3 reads TGTGCCAGCAGCTTGGGTACTGCTTCACCCCTCCACTTT. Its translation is CASSLGTASPLHF.

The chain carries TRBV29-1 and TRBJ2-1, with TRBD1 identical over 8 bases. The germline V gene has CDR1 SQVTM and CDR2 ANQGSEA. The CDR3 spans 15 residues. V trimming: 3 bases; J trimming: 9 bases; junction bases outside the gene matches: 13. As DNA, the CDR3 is TGCAGCGTTGATATAGGGCAGGGGGCGTCCGGTGAGCAGTTCTTC. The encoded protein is CSVDIGQGASGEQFF.

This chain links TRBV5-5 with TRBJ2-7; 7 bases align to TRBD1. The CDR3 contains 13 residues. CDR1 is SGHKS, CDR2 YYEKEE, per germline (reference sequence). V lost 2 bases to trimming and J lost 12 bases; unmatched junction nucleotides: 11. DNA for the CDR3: TGTGCCAGCAGCTTAACAGGGGCGAGGCGAGTGTACTTC. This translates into CASSLTGARRVYF.

The chain's CDR3 is CASSPRAPYGYTF. CDR3 bases: TGTGCCAGCTCACCGAGGGCCCCCTATGGCTACACCTTC. The chain links TRBV18 to TRBJ1-2; D call uncertain. CDR3 size: 13 residues. Germline loops: CDR1 KGHSH, CDR2 LQKENI. The V gene lost 3 bases and the J gene lost 4 bases, with 9 bases spanning the gap.

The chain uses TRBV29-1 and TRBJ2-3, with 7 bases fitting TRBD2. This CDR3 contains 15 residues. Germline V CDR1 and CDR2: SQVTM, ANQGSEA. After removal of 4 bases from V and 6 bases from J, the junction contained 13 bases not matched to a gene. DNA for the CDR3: TGCAGCGTTGGGGCCCGGGAACGGGGGGATGATACGCAGTATTTT. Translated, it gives CSVGARERGDDTQYF.

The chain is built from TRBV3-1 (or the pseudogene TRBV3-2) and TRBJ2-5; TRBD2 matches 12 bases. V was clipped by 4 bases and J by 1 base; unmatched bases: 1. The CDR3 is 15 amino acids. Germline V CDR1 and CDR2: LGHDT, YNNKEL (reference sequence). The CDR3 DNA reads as TGTGCCAGCAGCCGGACTAGCGGGATCCAAGAGACCCAGTACTTC. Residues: CASSRTSGIQETQYF.

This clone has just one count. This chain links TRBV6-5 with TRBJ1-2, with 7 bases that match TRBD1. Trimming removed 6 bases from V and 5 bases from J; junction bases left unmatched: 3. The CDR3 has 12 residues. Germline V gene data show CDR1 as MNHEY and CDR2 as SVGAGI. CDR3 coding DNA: TGTGCCAGCAGACCGACAGGGTATGGCTACACCTTC. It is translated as CASRPTGYGYTF.

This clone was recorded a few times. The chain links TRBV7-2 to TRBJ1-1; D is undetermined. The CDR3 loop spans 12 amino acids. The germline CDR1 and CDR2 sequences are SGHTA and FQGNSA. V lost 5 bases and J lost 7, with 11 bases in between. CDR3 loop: CASSPYSLEAFF. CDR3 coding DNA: TGTGCCAGCAGCCCTTACAGCCTTGAAGCTTTCTTT.

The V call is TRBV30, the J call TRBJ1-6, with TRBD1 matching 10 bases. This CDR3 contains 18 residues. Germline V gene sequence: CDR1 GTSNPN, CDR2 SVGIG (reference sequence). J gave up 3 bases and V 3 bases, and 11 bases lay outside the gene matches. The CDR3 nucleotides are TGTGCCTGGAGCGAGGGACAGGGGCCTCGAAGCTATAATTCACCCCTCCACTTT. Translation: CAWSEGQGPRSYNSPLHF.

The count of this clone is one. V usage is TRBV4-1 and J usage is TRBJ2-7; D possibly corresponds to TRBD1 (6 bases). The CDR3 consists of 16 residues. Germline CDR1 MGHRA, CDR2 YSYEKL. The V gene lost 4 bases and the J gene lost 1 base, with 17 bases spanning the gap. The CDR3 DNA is TGCGCCAGCAGCCCCACACAGGGTTCAAGGTCCTACGAGCAGTACTTC. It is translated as CASSPTQGSRSYEQYF.

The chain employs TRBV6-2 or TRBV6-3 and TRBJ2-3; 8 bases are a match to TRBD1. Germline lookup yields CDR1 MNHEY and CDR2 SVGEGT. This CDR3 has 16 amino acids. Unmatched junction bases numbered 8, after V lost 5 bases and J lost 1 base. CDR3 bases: TGTGCCAGCAGTAGCGCAGGGGGCCTTCGCACAGATACGCAGTATTTT. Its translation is CASSSAGGLRTDTQYF.

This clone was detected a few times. The CDR3 is CASSASGLGEQFF. The DNA for the CDR3 is TGTGCCAGCAGCGCCTCAGGGTTAGGGGAGCAGTTCTTC. V usage is TRBV5-6 and J usage is TRBJ2-1, with D perhaps TRBD1 (5 bases). V lost 4 bases and J 10 bases, leaving 15 bases between the germline ends. Germline CDR1 and CDR2: SGHDT and YYEEEE. CDR3 length: 13 residues.

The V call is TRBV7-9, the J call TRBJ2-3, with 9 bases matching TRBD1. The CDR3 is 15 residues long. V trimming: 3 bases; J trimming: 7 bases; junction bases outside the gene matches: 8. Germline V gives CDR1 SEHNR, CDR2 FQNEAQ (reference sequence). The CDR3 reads CASSLGTGSTNTQYF. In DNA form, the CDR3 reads TGTGCCAGCAGCTTGGGGACAGGGAGTACGAATACGCAGTATTTT.

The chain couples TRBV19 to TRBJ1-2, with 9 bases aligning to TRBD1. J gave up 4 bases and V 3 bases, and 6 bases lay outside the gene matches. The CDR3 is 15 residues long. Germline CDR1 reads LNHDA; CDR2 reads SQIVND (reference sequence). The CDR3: CASSMGTGFLYGYTF. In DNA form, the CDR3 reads TGTGCCAGTAGTATGGGGACAGGGTTCCTCTATGGCTACACCTTC. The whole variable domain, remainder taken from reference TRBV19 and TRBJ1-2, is DGGITQSPKYLFRKEGQNVTLSCEQNLNHDAMYWYRQDPGQGLRLIYYSQIVNDFQKGDIAEGYSVSREKKESFPLTVTSAQKNPTAFYLCASSMGTGFLYGYTFGSGTRLTVV.

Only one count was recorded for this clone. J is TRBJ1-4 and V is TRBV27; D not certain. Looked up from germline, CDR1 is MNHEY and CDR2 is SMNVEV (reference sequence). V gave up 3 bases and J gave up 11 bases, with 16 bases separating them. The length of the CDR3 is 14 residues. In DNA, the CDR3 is TGTGCCAGCAGTTTCCGGCCTGAGGAATTGAAACTGTTTTTT. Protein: CASSFRPEELKLFF.

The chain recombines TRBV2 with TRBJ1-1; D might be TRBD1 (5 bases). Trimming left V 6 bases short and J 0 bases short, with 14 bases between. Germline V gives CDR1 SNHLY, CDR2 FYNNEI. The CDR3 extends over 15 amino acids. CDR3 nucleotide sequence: TGTGCCAGCAGCGCTAACAGGTTACTGAACACTGAAGCTTTCTTT. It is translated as CASSANRLLNTEAFF.